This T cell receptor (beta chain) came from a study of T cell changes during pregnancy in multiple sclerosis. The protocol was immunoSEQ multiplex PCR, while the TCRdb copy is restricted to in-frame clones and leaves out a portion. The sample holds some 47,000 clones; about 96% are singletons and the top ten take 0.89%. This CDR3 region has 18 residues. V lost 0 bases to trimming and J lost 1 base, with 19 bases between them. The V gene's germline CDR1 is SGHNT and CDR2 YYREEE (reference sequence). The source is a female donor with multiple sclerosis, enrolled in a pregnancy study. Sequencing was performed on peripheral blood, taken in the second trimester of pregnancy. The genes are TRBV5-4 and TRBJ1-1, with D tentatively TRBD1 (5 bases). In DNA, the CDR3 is TGTGCCAGCAGCTTGGAAAAGTTCGGCAGGGCGACGAACACTGAAGCTTTCTTT. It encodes CASSLEKFGRATNTEAFF.